The subject of this entry is one T cell receptor beta chain. Its antigen is undetermined. TCRdb re-called the RT-PCR reads with MiXCR, one entry per CDR3 protein. The sample holds about 500,000 distinct CDR3 sequences, about 7.2% seen once. The data derive from a study of response to subunit inactivated influenza vaccine. V dropped 5 bases and J dropped 7 bases, with 23 bases sitting between them. Germline CDR1 reads SGHTA; CDR2 reads FQGNSA. The CDR3 has 17 amino acids. Findings and caveats of the study: Each seasonal flu vaccination may recruit only limited new T cells, authors suggested.

Source: PBMCs from blood, taken 23 months after vaccination. The TCR originated in a man between 50 and 75 years old who received an inactivated influenza vaccine. V usage is TRBV7-2 and J usage is TRBJ2-2; possible D gene TRBD1, 6 bases. The CDR3 loop is CASSVTTGPGYIGELFF. In nucleotides, the CDR3 is TGTGCCAGCAGCGTCACGACAGGCCCCGGTTACATCGGGGAGCTGTTTTTT.